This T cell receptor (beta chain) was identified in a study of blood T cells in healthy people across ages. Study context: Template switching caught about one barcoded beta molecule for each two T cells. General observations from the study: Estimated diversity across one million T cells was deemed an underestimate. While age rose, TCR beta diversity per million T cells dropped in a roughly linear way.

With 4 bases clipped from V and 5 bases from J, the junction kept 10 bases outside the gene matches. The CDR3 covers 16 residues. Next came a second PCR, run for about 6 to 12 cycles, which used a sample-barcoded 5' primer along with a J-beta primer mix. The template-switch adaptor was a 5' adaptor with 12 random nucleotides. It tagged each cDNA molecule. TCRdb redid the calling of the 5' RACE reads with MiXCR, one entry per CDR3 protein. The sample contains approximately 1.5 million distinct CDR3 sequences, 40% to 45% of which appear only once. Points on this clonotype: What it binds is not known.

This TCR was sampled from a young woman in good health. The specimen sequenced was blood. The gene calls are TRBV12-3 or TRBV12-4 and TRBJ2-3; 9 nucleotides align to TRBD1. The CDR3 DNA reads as TGTGCCAGCAGTTCCTCCTGGGACAGGGAGGGAGATACGCAGTATTTT. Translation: CASSSSWDREGDTQYF.